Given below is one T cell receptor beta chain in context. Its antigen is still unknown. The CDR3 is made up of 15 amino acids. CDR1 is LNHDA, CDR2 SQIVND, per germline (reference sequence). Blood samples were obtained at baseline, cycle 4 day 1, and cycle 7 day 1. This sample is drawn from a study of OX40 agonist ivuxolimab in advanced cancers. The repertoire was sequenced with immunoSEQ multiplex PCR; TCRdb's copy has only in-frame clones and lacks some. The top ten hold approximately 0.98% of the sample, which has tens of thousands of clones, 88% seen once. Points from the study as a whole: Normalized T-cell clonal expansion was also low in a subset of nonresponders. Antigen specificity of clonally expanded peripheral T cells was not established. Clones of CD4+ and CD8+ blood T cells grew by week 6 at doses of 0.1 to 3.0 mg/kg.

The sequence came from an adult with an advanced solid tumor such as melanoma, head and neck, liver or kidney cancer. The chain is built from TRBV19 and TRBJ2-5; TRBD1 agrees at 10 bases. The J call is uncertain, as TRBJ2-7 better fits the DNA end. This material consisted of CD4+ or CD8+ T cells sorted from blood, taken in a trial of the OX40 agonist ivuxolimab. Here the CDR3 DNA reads TGTGCCAGTACCCGTGGGGGACAGGGGACCTACGAGCAGTACTTC. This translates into CASTRGGQGTYEQYF.